What follows are 25 T cell receptor beta chains derived from one specimen sequenced in a study of T cells in Graves' hyperthyroidism and ophthalmopathy. TCR beta CDR3 region amplification was performed from RNA transcripts. The TCR CDR3 first-round RT-PCR relied on the HTBI primer set. TCRdb passed the multiplex PCR reads through MiXCR, listing each CDR3 protein once. Seen here are hundreds of thousands of distinct CDR3 sequences, roughly 15% observed once, and the top ten hold approximately 4.3%. Sequences were obtained from blood. The receptors come from a woman between 35 and 50 years old with Graves' ophthalmopathy.

This chain uses TRBV5-1 with TRBJ1-3, with TRBD1 matching 7 bases. V lost 4 bases to trimming and J lost 2 bases; unmatched junction nucleotides: 6. CDR3 length: 15 amino acids. Germline V gene data show CDR1 as SGHRS and CDR2 as YFSETQ. The DNA for the CDR3 is TGCGCCAGCAGCCTTCAGGGGGAGACTGGAAACACCATATATTTT. This encodes CASSLQGETGNTIYF.

This clonotype has at least ten counts. This rearrangement joins TRBV27 to TRBJ2-7; D might be TRBD1 or TRBD2, each matching 6 bases. Trimming took 5 bases from V and 0 from J, leaving 20 bases between them. Germline V gives CDR1 MNHEY, CDR2 SMNVEV (reference sequence). The CDR3 sequence is 17 residues long. CDR3 residues: CASSPLGGSGTSYEQYF. In DNA form, the CDR3 reads TGTGCCAGCAGTCCTTTAGGGGGTAGCGGTACCTCCTACGAGCAGTACTTC.

This clonotype came up many times. This sequence joins TRBV25-1 and TRBJ1-2; D is undetermined. V dropped 7 bases and J dropped 8 bases, with 11 bases sitting between them. Germline V gives CDR1 MGHDK, CDR2 SYGVNS. The CDR3 consists of 11 residues. The CDR3 DNA reads TGTGCCAGCAAGGGCAGGCGCGGCTACACCTTC. Amino acid sequence: CASKGRRGYTF.

This rearrangement joins TRBV4-2 to TRBJ2-5, with 11 bases lining up with TRBD2. CDR1 LGHNA and CDR2 YNFKEQ come from the germline V gene. CDR3 length: 21 residues. The junction had 23 bases not matched to a gene; V was cut back by 0 bases and J by 8 bases. CDR3 residues: CASSQDSFTSGRRVRSETQYF. CDR3 nucleotides: TGTGCCAGCAGCCAAGATTCTTTCACTAGCGGGAGACGGGTCCGTTCGGAAACCCAGTACTTC.

There are many counts of this clonotype. The chain has TRBV6-1 and TRBJ2-5; TRBD2 is a possible D gene (6 bases). V lost 4 bases and J lost 5, with 14 bases in between. CDR3 length: 14 residues. Germline V lookup: CDR1 MNHNS, CDR2 SASEGT. The CDR3 spells CASSGRDFPETQYF. The DNA of the CDR3 is TGTGCCAGCAGTGGCCGGGACTTCCCCGAGACCCAGTACTTC.

This clonotype was detected ten times or more. The chain links TRBV29-1 to TRBJ2-7, with D uncertain. Trimming stripped 4 bases from V and 0 bases from J, with 7 bases between. Germline values: CDR1 SQVTM, CDR2 ANQGSEA. The CDR3 length is 12 residues. The CDR3 nucleotides read TGCAGCGTTGGGATAAGCTCCTACGAGCAGTACTTC. It specifies CSVGISSYEQYF.

This clonotype was seen a few times. V and J are TRBV29-1 and TRBJ2-5, with a possible D match to TRBD2 (6 bases). V shed 4 bases and J shed 7 bases, with 16 bases lying between them. The CDR3 extends over 13 amino acids. Germline assignment: CDR1 SQVTM and CDR2 ANQGSEA. The DNA of the CDR3 is TGCAGCGTTGCCCGTAGCGGAGAACGGACCCAGTACTTC. This translates into CSVARSGERTQYF. Variable domain in full (rest from reference TRBV29-1 and TRBJ2-5): SAVISQKPSRDICQRGTSLTIQCQVDSQVTMMFWYRQQPGQSLTLIATANQGSEATYESGFVIDKFPISRPNLTFSTLTVSNMSPEDSSIYLCSVARSGERTQYFGPGTRLLVL.

This clonotype was counted at least ten times. The chain recombines TRBV19 with TRBJ2-7; TRBD1 might be the D (5 bases). The germline V gene has CDR1 LNHDA and CDR2 SQIVND (reference sequence). V was shortened by 1 base and J by 3 bases, with 16 bases between the two germline ends. The CDR3 is 16 residues long. DNA of the CDR3: TGTGCCAGTAGTATAGTAGGGCAGGGAATAAACTACGAGCAGTACTTC. Its translation: CASSIVGQGINYEQYF.

The chain employs TRBV19 and TRBJ2-7, with 11 nucleotides matching TRBD2. The trim removed 4 bases at V and 0 bases at J, leaving 11 bases unmatched. The CDR3 has 18 amino acids. Germline CDR1 LNHDA, CDR2 SQIVND (reference sequence). The CDR3 DNA sequence: TGTGCCAGTAGTAGCGTCCTGGGCGGACTAGCGGGCTCCTACGAGCAGTACTTC. Translating gives CASSSVLGGLAGSYEQYF.

This clonotype was seen at least ten times. The J gene is TRBJ1-5, the V gene TRBV6-5; 10 bases match TRBD1. Germline CDR1 is MNHEY and CDR2 is SVGAGI. The CDR3 is 18 amino acids. The V segment lost 5 bases and the J segment 0 bases; nucleotides outside the gene matches: 10. The CDR3 loop reads CASSRATGGVGSNQPQHF. DNA of the CDR3: TGTGCCAGCAGTCGCGCGACAGGGGGCGTCGGTAGCAATCAGCCCCAGCATTTT.

The rearrangement joins TRBV28 to TRBJ2-4, with TRBD1 matching over 8 bases. Germline values: CDR1 MDHEN, CDR2 SYDVKM. The CDR3 has 13 amino acids. V shed 7 bases and J 6 bases; nucleotides not matched to a gene: 5. CDR3 in amino acids: CASTAGGLNIQYF. The DNA for the CDR3 is TGTGCCAGCACTGCAGGGGGCTTAAACATTCAGTACTTC.

This clonotype occurred many times. CDR3 in amino acids: CASSSRGNRPQHF. The CDR3 DNA reads as TGTGCCAGCAGTTCGAGGGGTAATAGGCCCCAGCATTTT. This chain uses TRBV28 with TRBJ1-5; D may be TRBD1 (5 bases). V lost 4 bases and J 9 bases, leaving 13 bases between the germline ends. Germline V gene sequence: CDR1 MDHEN, CDR2 SYDVKM. This CDR3 has 13 amino acids.

The chain links TRBV4-1 to TRBJ2-3; D is perhaps TRBD2 (6 bases). Deletions cut 4 bases from V and 11 bases from J, with 22 bases between. The CDR3 sequence is 15 residues long. The germline gives CDR1 MGHRA, CDR2 YSYEKL. CDR3 nucleotides: TGCGCCAGCAGCCTGAGTGCTAGCGAGACCGATCTGCAGTATTTT. It codes for CASSLSASETDLQYF.

This clonotype was observed at least ten times. The chain has TRBV4-1 and TRBJ2-5; D gene uncertain. The CDR3 extends over 14 amino acids. V shed 8 bases and J shed 4 bases, with 17 bases lying between them. The germline gives CDR1 MGHRA, CDR2 YSYEKL. The CDR3 DNA reads TGCGCCAGCTGCCCGAGTAGCTATGGAGAGACCCAGTACTTC. Translated: CASCPSSYGETQYF.

The CDR3 nucleotides are TGTGCCAGCACACCAGGACAGGGACAAAACCAAGAGACCCAGTACTTC. This codes for CASTPGQGQNQETQYF. The chain couples TRBV28 to TRBJ2-5; 8 nucleotides match TRBD1. The CDR3 runs 16 residues. V gave up 7 bases and J gave up 0 bases; unmatched junction bases: 10. The germline CDR1 and CDR2 sequences are MDHEN and SYDVKM. The complete variable domain, with remaining parts taken from reference TRBV28 and TRBJ2-5, reads DVKVTQSSRYLVKRTGEKVFLECVQDMDHENMFWYRQDPGLGLRLIYFSYDVKMKEKGDIPEGYSVSREKKERFSLILESASTNQTSMYLCASTPGQGQNQETQYFGPGTRLLVL.

The chain carries TRBV6-2 or TRBV6-3 and TRBJ2-7; D ambiguous. The germline gives CDR1 MNHEY, CDR2 SVGEGT. The CDR3 extends over 11 amino acids. V was shortened by 4 bases and J by 6 bases, with 7 bases between the two germline ends. As DNA, the CDR3 is TGTGCCAGCAGTTGGCCTAGCGAGCAGTACTTC. Residues: CASSWPSEQYF.

This clonotype occurred many times. The V and J genes are TRBV2 and TRBJ1-5, with D possibly matching TRBD1 (6 bases). The CDR3 consists of 17 residues. Per germline, CDR1 SNHLY and CDR2 FYNNEI. With 0 bases removed from V and 0 bases from J, the gap between germline ends came to 12 bases. For the CDR3, the DNA is TGTGCCAGCAGTGAAGCGCTGGGGGCTTATAGCAATCAGCCCCAGCATTTT. This sequence encodes CASSEALGAYSNQPQHF. Full variable domain (missing parts from reference TRBV2 and TRBJ1-5): EPEVTQTPSHQVTQMGQEVILRCVPISNHLYFYWYRQILGQKVEFLVSFYNNEISEKSEIFDDQFSVERPDGSNFTLKIRSTKLEDSAMYFCASSEALGAYSNQPQHFGDGTRLSIL.

This clonotype was found a few times. The gene calls are TRBV7-6 and TRBJ1-5; D is unresolved. Trimming left V 1 base short and J 5 bases short, with 6 bases between. Germline V gives CDR1 SGHVS, CDR2 FNYEAQ. The CDR3 has 13 residues. The chain's CDR3 is CASSLGVHQPQHF. The CDR3 coding sequence is TGTGCCAGCAGCTTAGGGGTCCATCAGCCCCAGCATTTT.

This clonotype showed up many times. This chain links TRBV12-3 or TRBV12-4 with TRBJ2-3; D uncertain. V lost 4 bases and J lost 4, with 9 bases in between. This CDR3 is built from 13 residues. The CDR3 is CASSSSSADTQYF. The CDR3 nucleotides are TGTGCCAGCAGTTCTAGTTCGGCAGATACGCAGTATTTT.

In this sample, this clonotype turned up a few times. This chain joins TRBV10-3 and TRBJ2-7; 8 nucleotides align to TRBD1. V lost 10 bases, J lost 6 bases, and 11 bases stayed unmatched. Germline values: CDR1 ENHRY, CDR2 SYGVKD. The CDR3 covers 13 residues. The DNA of the CDR3 is TGTGCCACCTCGACAGGGGAACATACCGAGCAGTACTTC. The encoded protein is CATSTGEHTEQYF.

In its sample, this clonotype was seen a few times. As DNA, the CDR3 is TGTGCCAGTAGTATAGATCGACTAGCGGGACCAAACACCGGGGAGCTGTTTTTT. This codes for CASSIDRLAGPNTGELFF. V gene TRBV19 combines with J gene TRBJ2-2, with TRBD2 identical over 11 bases. J lost 2 bases, V lost 0 bases, and 5 bases had no gene match. The CDR3 has 18 residues. Germline CDR1 and CDR2: LNHDA and SQIVND (reference sequence).

This clonotype was picked up many times. As DNA, the CDR3 is TGCGCCAGCACCCGGGGGTCCGGTCCCGGGGACGAGCAGTACTTC. Translated: CASTRGSGPGDEQYF. The genes are TRBV10-2 and TRBJ2-7, with D possibly being TRBD2 (6 bases). V was trimmed by 7 bases and J by 5 bases, leaving 21 bases between them. Germline CDR1 and CDR2: WSHSY and SAAADI. The length of the CDR3 is 15 residues.

This clonotype was counted ten times or more. The chain is built from TRBV10-3 and TRBJ1-5; D unclear. V was trimmed by 10 bases and J by 0 bases, leaving 13 bases between them. Per germline, CDR1 ENHRY and CDR2 SYGVKD. The CDR3 length is 14 residues. In DNA, the CDR3 is TGTGCCACCTGGGCAGGAGATAGCAATCAGCCCCAGCATTTT. It translates to CATWAGDSNQPQHF.

Only a few counts were recorded for this clonotype. The gene calls are TRBV7-8 and TRBJ1-6, with D possibly TRBD1 on 6 matching bases. The CDR3 has 15 amino acids. The V gene lost 1 base and the J gene lost 6 bases, with 10 bases spanning the gap. Germline CDR1 is SGHVS and CDR2 is FQNEAQ. CDR3 residues: CASSLEPRGNSPLHF. For the CDR3, the DNA is TGTGCCAGCAGCTTAGAGCCCAGGGGTAATTCACCCCTCCACTTT.

In its sample, this clonotype was seen once. The V and J genes are TRBV29-1 and TRBJ2-5; D is perhaps TRBD2 (5 bases). Trimming left V 3 bases short and J 1 base short, with 15 bases between. Germline-derived CDR1 and CDR2 are SQVTM and ANQGSEA. The CDR3 spans 15 residues. This chain's CDR3 is CSVDRASGPQETQYF. The CDR3 nucleotides read TGCAGCGTTGATAGGGCCAGCGGCCCCCAAGAGACCCAGTACTTC.